These T cell receptor beta chains were read from a single sample in a study of human T cells and chemical hapten exposure. TCRdb fed the RACE reads into MiXCR, producing one record per CDR3 protein. The sample carries roughly 360,000 distinct CDR3 sequences, nearly 5% recorded once. The material was whole blood, obtained in connection with sensitization to the hapten diphenylcyclopropenone (DPC). These receptors came from a woman aged 45 to 65 with alopecia areata. Some clones in this sample may be carry-over from other donors' samples. CDR3s include the opening cysteine and the closing phenylalanine or tryptophan. The D gene is left open where the match is weak. Part of the rows lack a size; the others show once, few, many or a class for expanded clones.

>TRBV7-2|14|TRBJ1-1|TRBD1|many
CASSFLTGDTEAFF
TGTGCCAGCAGCTTCCTGACAGGGGACACTGAAGCTTTCTTT
>TRBV9|11|TRBJ2-1|.|many
CASSQRDEQFF
TGTGCCAGCAGCCAGAGAGATGAGCAGTTCTTC
>TRBV20-1|14|TRBJ1-5|.|many
CSARDPRGNQPQHF
TGCAGTGCTAGAGATCCGAGGGGCAATCAGCCCCAGCATTTT
>TRBV19|12|TRBJ2-1|.|many
CASLEPGYEQFF
TGTGCCAGTCTCGAGCCTGGATATGAGCAGTTCTTC
>TRBV9|18|TRBJ2-1|TRBD2|many
CASSVEGTSGKGGNEQFF
TGTGCCAGCAGCGTAGAGGGGACTAGCGGGAAAGGTGGCAATGAGCAGTTCTTC
>TRBV29-1|10|TRBJ2-5|.|few
CSTSQETQYF
TGCAGCACCTCCCAAGAGACCCAGTACTTC
>TRBV7-6|17|TRBJ2-3|TRBD2|many
CASSSGTSGFSTDTQYF
TGTGCCAGCAGTTCCGGGACTAGCGGTTTTAGCACAGATACGCAGTATTTT
>TRBV20-1|14|TRBJ2-5|.|.
CSVRDDLGPETQYF
TGCAGTGTACGGGACGACTTGGGACCAGAGACCCAGTACTTC
>TRBV7-2|16|TRBJ2-4|.|many
CASSLISGRAKNIQYF
TGTGCCAGCAGCTTAATTAGCGGCAGAGCCAAAAACATTCAGTACTTC
>TRBV12-3/TRBV12-4|15|TRBJ1-1|TRBD1|.
CASSAMTGRRAEAFF
TGTGCCAGCAGCGCCATGACAGGGAGAAGAGCTGAAGCTTTCTTT
>TRBV3-1|13|TRBJ2-7|.|.
CASSPTTGREQYF
TGTGCCAGCAGCCCAACGACAGGGAGGGAGCAGTACTTC
>TRBV3-1|14|TRBJ2-7|.|many
CASSQGRLSDEQYF
TGTGCCAGCAGCCAAGGACGCCTCTCAGACGAGCAGTACTTC
>TRBV7-9|16|TRBJ1-1|.|many
CASSFRGGGSNTEAFF
TGTGCCAGCAGCTTTAGAGGAGGGGGTTCGAACACTGAAGCTTTCTTT
>TRBV20-1|14|TRBJ1-4|TRBD1|.
CSANLRDRGEKLFF
TGCAGTGCTAACCTCCGGGACAGGGGGGAAAAACTGTTTTTT
>TRBV6-5|14|TRBJ2-3|TRBD1|.
CASSTGAETDTQYF
TGTGCCAGCAGCACAGGGGCGGAGACAGATACGCAGTATTTT
>TRBV19|16|TRBJ2-1|TRBD1|few
CASSTSTGEPYNEQFF
TGTGCCAGTAGTACCTCGACAGGGGAACCCTACAATGAGCAGTTCTTC